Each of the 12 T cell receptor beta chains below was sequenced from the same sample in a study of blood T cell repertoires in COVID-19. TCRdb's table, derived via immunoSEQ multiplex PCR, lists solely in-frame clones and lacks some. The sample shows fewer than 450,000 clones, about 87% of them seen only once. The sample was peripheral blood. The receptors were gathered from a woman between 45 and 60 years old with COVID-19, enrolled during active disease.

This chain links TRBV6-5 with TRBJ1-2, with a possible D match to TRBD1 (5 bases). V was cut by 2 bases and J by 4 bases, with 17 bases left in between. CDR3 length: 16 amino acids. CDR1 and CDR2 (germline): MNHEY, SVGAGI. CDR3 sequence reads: CASSYPRGHPGYGYTF. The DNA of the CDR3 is TGTGCCAGCAGTTACCCCCGCGGACACCCCGGCTATGGCTACACCTTC.

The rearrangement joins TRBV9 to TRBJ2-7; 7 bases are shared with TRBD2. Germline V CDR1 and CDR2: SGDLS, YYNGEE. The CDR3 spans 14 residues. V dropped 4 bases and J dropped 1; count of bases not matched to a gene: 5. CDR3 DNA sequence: TGTGCCAGCAGCCTCTGGGGGGGATCCTACGAGCAGTACTTC. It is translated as CASSLWGGSYEQYF. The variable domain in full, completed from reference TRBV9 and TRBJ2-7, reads DSGVTQTPKHLITATGQRVTLRCSPRSGDLSVYWYQQSLDQGLQFLIQYYNGEERAKGNILERFSAQQFPDLHSELNLSSLELGDSALYFCASSLWGGSYEQYFGPGTRLTVT.

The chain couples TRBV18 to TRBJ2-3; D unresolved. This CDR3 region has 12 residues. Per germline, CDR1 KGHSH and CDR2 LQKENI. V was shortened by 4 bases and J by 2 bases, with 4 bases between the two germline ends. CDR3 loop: CASSLLTDTQYF. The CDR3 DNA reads TGTGCCAGCTCACTTCTCACAGATACGCAGTATTTT. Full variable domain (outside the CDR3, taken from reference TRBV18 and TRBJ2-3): NAGVMQNPRHLVRRRGQEARLRCSPMKGHSHVYWYRQLPEEGLKFMVYLQKENIIDESGMPKERFSAEFPKEGPSILRIQQVVRGDSAAYFCASSLLTDTQYFGPGTRLTVL.

The DNA for the CDR3 is TGCAGCGTTGAAGTTACAGGGGGCTCCTACGAGCAGTACTTC. Translation: CSVEVTGGSYEQYF. The chain recombines TRBV29-1 with TRBJ2-7; TRBD1 matches at 8 bases. This CDR3 region has 14 residues. CDR1 SQVTM and CDR2 ANQGSEA come from the germline V gene. V was clipped by 1 base and J by 0 bases; unmatched bases: 2.

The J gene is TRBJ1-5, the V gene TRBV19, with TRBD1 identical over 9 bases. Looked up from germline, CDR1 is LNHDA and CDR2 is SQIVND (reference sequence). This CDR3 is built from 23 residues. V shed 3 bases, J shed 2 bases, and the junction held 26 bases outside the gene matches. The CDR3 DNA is TGTGCCAGTAGTATTTTAACGGGACAGGGACGTGAGGGGGCTATTGTTCGCAATCAGCCCCAGCATTTT. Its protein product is CASSILTGQGREGAIVRNQPQHF.

The CDR3 region is CASSLGLGVETQYF. DNA for the CDR3: TGTGCCAGCAGTTTAGGGTTAGGGGTCGAGACCCAGTACTTC. This rearrangement joins TRBV27 to TRBJ2-5; D is possibly TRBD1 (5 bases). This CDR3 comprises 14 residues. The V gene lost 2 bases and the J gene lost 5 bases, with 12 bases spanning the gap. Germline assignment: CDR1 MNHEY and CDR2 SMNVEV (reference sequence).

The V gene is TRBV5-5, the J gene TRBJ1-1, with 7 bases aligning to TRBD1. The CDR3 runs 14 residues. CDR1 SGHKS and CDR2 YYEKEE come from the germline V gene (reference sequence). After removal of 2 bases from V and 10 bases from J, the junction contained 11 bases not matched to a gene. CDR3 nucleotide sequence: TGTGCCAGCAGCTTCCGGACAGGCGAGAACGGAGCTTTCTTT. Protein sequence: CASSFRTGENGAFF.

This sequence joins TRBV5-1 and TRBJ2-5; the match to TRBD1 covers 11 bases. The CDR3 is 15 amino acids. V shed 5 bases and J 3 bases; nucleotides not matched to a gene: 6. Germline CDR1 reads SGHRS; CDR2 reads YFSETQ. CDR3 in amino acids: CASRRDRGIKETQYF. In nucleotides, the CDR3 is TGCGCCAGCAGGAGGGACAGGGGGATTAAAGAGACCCAGTACTTC.

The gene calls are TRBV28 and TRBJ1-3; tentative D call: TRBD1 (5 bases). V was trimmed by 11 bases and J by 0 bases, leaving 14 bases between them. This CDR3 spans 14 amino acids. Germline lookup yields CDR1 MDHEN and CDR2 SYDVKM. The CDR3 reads CACAGVNSGNTIYF. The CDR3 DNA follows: TGTGCCTGCGCGGGGGTCAACTCTGGAAACACCATATATTTT.

CDR3 nucleotide sequence: TGTGCCAGCTCACGACAGGGGGGGAACACTGAAGCTTTCTTT. It is translated as CASSRQGGNTEAFF. The chain is built from TRBV18 and TRBJ1-1; 9 bases map to TRBD1. The CDR3 is made up of 14 amino acids. The V gene's germline CDR1 is KGHSH and CDR2 LQKENI. Trimming removed 4 bases from V and 1 base from J; junction bases left unmatched: 1.

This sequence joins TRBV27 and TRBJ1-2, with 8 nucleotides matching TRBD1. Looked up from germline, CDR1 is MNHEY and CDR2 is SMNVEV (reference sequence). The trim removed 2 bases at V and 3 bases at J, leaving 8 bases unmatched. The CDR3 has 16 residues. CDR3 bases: TGTGCCAGCAGTTTACAAAGGACAGGGAGTCACTATGGCTACACCTTC. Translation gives CASSLQRTGSHYGYTF.

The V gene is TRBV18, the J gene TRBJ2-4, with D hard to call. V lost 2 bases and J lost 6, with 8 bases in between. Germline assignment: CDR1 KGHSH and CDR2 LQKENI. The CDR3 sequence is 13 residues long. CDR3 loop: CASSPIGVNIQYF. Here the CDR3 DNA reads TGTGCCAGCTCACCAATTGGAGTAAACATTCAGTACTTC.